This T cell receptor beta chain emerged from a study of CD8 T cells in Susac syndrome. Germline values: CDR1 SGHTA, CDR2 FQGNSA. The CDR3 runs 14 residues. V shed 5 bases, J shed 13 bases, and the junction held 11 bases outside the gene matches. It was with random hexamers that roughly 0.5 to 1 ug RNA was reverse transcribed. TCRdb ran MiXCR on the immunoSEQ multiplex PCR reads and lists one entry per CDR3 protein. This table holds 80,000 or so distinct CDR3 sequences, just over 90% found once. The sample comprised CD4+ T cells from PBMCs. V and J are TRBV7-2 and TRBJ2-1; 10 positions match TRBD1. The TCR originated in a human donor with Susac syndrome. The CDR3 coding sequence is TGTGCCAGCAGCATATCCGGACAGGGGGAGTACCAGTTCTTC. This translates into CASSISGQGEYQFF. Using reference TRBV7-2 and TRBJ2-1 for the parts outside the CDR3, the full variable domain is GAGVSQSPSNKVTEKGKDVELRCDPISGHTALYWYRQSLGQGLEFLIYFQGNSAPDKSGLPSDRFSAERTGGSVSTLTIQRTQQEDSAVYLCASSISGQGEYQFFGPGTRLTVL.